Shown below are 25 T cell receptor beta chains from a single sample sequenced in a study of cytomegalovirus exposure and HLA in healthy donors. This PCR relied on a set of 60 Vbeta primers and 13 Jbeta primers. Profiled with immunoSEQ multiplex PCR; TCRdb holds only in-frame clones, not every one. Here the sample spans 210,000 or so clones, roughly 83% being singletons. The source material was PBMCs. The receptors shown here come from a boy between 2 and 15 years old in good health and CMV-seronegative.

This clone appeared a few times. This chain links TRBV4-1 with TRBJ2-3; D unresolved. The CDR3 totals 13 residues. Germline CDR1 and CDR2: MGHRA and YSYEKL. V was shortened by 4 bases and J by 5 bases, with 10 bases between the two germline ends. The CDR3 coding sequence is TGCGCCAGCAGCCCCGAAGCGATAGATACGCAGTATTTT. This encodes CASSPEAIDTQYF.

The chain recombines TRBV18 with TRBJ1-6; D remains ambiguous. The germline V gene encodes CDR1 KGHSH and CDR2 LQKENI. The V end lost 2 bases, the J end lost 0 bases, and 14 bases lay between the germline ends. The CDR3 sequence is 18 residues long. In DNA, the CDR3 is TGTGCCAGCTCACCAGAGGGATTTCGGAGCTCCTATAATTCACCCCTCCACTTT. Amino acids: CASSPEGFRSSYNSPLHF.

The chain uses TRBV5-1 and TRBJ2-4; TRBD2 matches at 7 bases. Germline CDR1 SGHRS, CDR2 YFSETQ. This CDR3 contains 14 residues. V shed 0 bases, J shed 6 bases, and the junction held 3 bases outside the gene matches. CDR3 sequence (DNA): TGCGCCAGCAGCTTGGGCGGGGAGGGAAACATTCAGTACTTC. This sequence encodes CASSLGGEGNIQYF.

This chain links TRBV21-1 with TRBJ1-2. TRBV21-1 represents a pseudogene. The length of the CDR3 is 10 residues. The CDR3 DNA reads as TGTGCCAATAGACGGGATGGCTACACCTTC. As protein: CANRRDGYTF.

This clone was seen only a few times. The rearrangement links TRBV5-1 to TRBJ2-7; 7 bases agree with TRBD1. The J segment lost 2 bases and the V segment lost 4 bases, leaving 3 bases of the junction unmatched. The CDR3 extends over 13 amino acids. Germline CDR1 and CDR2: SGHRS and YFSETQ. CDR3 sequence: CASSETGTYEQYF. CDR3 in DNA: TGCGCCAGCAGCGAGACAGGGACCTACGAGCAGTACTTC.

This chain joins TRBV6-6 and TRBJ1-6; D possibly corresponds to TRBD1 (5 bases). The CDR3 sequence is 14 residues long. Germline V gives CDR1 MNHNY, CDR2 SVGAGI (reference sequence). The V and J ends lost 4 bases and 5 bases respectively, with 9 bases between them. This chain's CDR3 is CASSLQENNSPLHF. The CDR3 DNA reads as TGTGCCAGCAGTTTACAGGAGAATAATTCACCCCTCCACTTT.

This clone came up once. At one boundary the junction diverges from the germline segment, which might be a read error. V usage is TRBV9 and J usage is TRBJ2-6; TRBD2 agrees at 7 bases. Germline CDR1 and CDR2: SGDLS and YYNGEE. The CDR3 has 12 residues. Written as DNA, the CDR3 is TGTGCCAGCAGCCCCTTTGCGGGAGCGTTGTCTTTC. Amino acid sequence: CASSPFAGALSF. Full variable domain (missing parts from reference TRBV9 and TRBJ2-6): DSGVTQTPKHLITATGQRVTLRCSPRSGDLSVYWYQQSLDQGLQFLIQYYNGEERAKGNILERFSAQQFPDLHSELNLSSLELGDSALYFCASSPFAGALSFGAGSRLTVL.

This chain's CDR3 is CASSSGLAGGDTSTDTQYF. The CDR3 nucleotides are TGTGCCAGCAGCTCGGGACTAGCGGGAGGTGATACGAGCACAGATACGCAGTATTTT. The chain uses TRBV13 and TRBJ2-3; TRBD2 aligns across 15 bases. Losses at the gene ends were 4 bases for V and 0 bases for J; bases not matched to a gene: 8. Looked up from germline, CDR1 is PRHDT and CDR2 is FYEKMQ (reference sequence). The CDR3 consists of 19 residues.

This chain uses TRBV27 with TRBJ1-2; D gene uncertain. The germline V gene has CDR1 MNHEY and CDR2 SMNVEV (reference sequence). The CDR3 loop spans 15 amino acids. Deletions cut 3 bases from V and 8 bases from J, with 19 bases between. The CDR3 here is CASSLGGPNPRGYTF. In DNA, the CDR3 is TGTGCCAGCAGTTTGGGAGGGCCCAACCCGAGGGGCTACACCTTC.

The chain carries TRBV5-5 and TRBJ1-1; D unresolved. Trimming took off 2 bases at V and 5 bases at J, with 13 bases between the two ends. This CDR3 has 14 residues. The germline gives CDR1 SGHKS, CDR2 YYEKEE (reference sequence). CDR3 amino acids: CASSFMSGETEAFF. The DNA of the CDR3 is TGTGCCAGCAGCTTTATGTCAGGTGAGACTGAAGCTTTCTTT.

The chain carries TRBV4-1 and TRBJ2-7; 9 bases are shared with TRBD2. V was pared by 0 bases and J by 5 bases, with 11 bases of the junction left unmatched. This CDR3 contains 17 residues. From germline, CDR1 is MGHRA and CDR2 YSYEKL. For the CDR3, the DNA is TGCGCCAGCAGCCAAGAGCGGGGACTAGCCGTAAGGAACGAGCAGTACTTC. Protein product: CASSQERGLAVRNEQYF.

The chain carries TRBV19 and TRBJ1-1; D might be TRBD1 (6 bases). The CDR3 length is 16 residues. V was cut by 4 bases and J by 1 base, with 16 bases left in between. The germline V gene has CDR1 LNHDA and CDR2 SQIVND (reference sequence). CDR3 loop: CASSNSQQGGNTEAFF. Here the CDR3 DNA reads TGTGCCAGTAGTAACTCCCAACAGGGTGGGAACACTGAAGCTTTCTTT.

About this clone itself: A junction boundary mismatches the germline segment, possibly from a read error. Other DNA sequences within the sample encode an identical CDR3. This chain links TRBV7-9 with TRBJ2-5; D is possibly TRBD1 (6 bases). The germline CDR1 and CDR2 sequences are SEHNR and FQNEAQ (reference sequence). The CDR3 has 15 amino acids. This CDR3 reads CASSLAIRGEETQYF. CDR3 nucleotide sequence: TGTGCCAGCAGCTTAGCGATCAGGGGAGAAGAGACTCAGTACTTC.

A few counts support this clone. The rearrangement joins TRBV30 to TRBJ1-1; D might be TRBD1 (6 bases). The germline gives CDR1 GTSNPN, CDR2 SVGIG (reference sequence). V was trimmed by 5 bases and J by 1 base, leaving 11 bases between them. This CDR3 region has 13 residues. CDR3 nucleotide sequence: TGTGCCTGGGCAGACAGGTCGAACACTGAAGCTTTCTTT. It is translated as CAWADRSNTEAFF.

This rearrangement joins TRBV30 to TRBJ1-4, with TRBD1 matching 7 bases. CDR3 size: 14 residues. Germline CDR1 is GTSNPN and CDR2 is SVGIG (reference sequence). V shed 4 bases, J shed 8 bases, and the junction held 10 bases outside the gene matches. The DNA of the CDR3 is TGTGCCTGGACCGGACAGGAAAGTAGGGAAAAACTGTTTTTT. It specifies CAWTGQESREKLFF.

The J gene is TRBJ1-4, the V gene TRBV10-3, with TRBD1 matching 7 bases. V shed 8 bases and J 0 bases; nucleotides not matched to a gene: 3. Looked up from germline, CDR1 is ENHRY and CDR2 is SYGVKD. The CDR3 sequence is 14 residues long. CDR3 amino acids: CAIGQDPTNEKLFF. The CDR3 DNA follows: TGTGCCATCGGACAGGACCCAACTAATGAAAAACTGTTTTTT.

V is TRBV27 and J is TRBJ2-1, with 11 bases that match TRBD2. Trimming cost V 5 bases and J 7 bases; bases outside gene matches: 7. This CDR3 comprises 15 residues. Germline assignment: CDR1 MNHEY and CDR2 SMNVEV (reference sequence). CDR3: CASSPGTSGTNEQFF. DNA for the CDR3: TGTGCCAGCAGTCCCGGGACTAGCGGAACGAATGAGCAGTTCTTC.

This clone was recorded a few times. The chain links TRBV30 to TRBJ1-1, with D possibly TRBD1 on 5 matching bases. Germline-derived CDR1 and CDR2 are GTSNPN and SVGIG (reference sequence). V shed 3 bases and J shed 6 bases, with 11 bases lying between them. The CDR3 totals 12 residues. CDR3 sequence (DNA): TGTGCCTGGAGACTGTGGGGGGCTGAAGCTTTCTTT. Translated: CAWRLWGAEAFF.

This rearrangement joins TRBV10-2 to TRBJ2-5; D is possibly TRBD2 (6 bases). The CDR3 contains 15 residues. V lost 7 bases, J lost 2 bases, and 17 bases lay in between. The germline V gene has CDR1 WSHSY and CDR2 SAAADI. CDR3 nucleotide sequence: TGCGCCAGCAAAGGGACTGGCTACTCACAAGAGACCCAGTACTTC. Amino acids: CASKGTGYSQETQYF.

The V gene is TRBV5-4, the J gene TRBJ2-3; 7 positions agree with TRBD2. The ends lost 3 bases at V and 1 base at J; junction bases unmatched: 5. The length of the CDR3 is 15 residues. The germline gives CDR1 SGHNT, CDR2 YYREEE (reference sequence). CDR3 nucleotide sequence: TGTGCCAGCAGCTACGGGGCGGGGGGCACAGATACGCAGTATTTT. It yields the protein CASSYGAGGTDTQYF.

The chain links TRBV4-2 to TRBJ1-1, with TRBD1 as a possible D gene (5 bases). The V end was cut by 3 bases, the J end by 5 bases, with 13 bases between. CDR1 is LGHNA, CDR2 YNFKEQ, per germline. This CDR3 spans 14 amino acids. CDR3 protein: CASSQELQGTEAFF. CDR3 coding DNA: TGTGCCAGCAGCCAGGAACTTCAGGGTACTGAAGCTTTCTTT.

V usage is TRBV30 and J usage is TRBJ1-2; D is ambiguous. Germline CDR1 and CDR2: GTSNPN and SVGIG (reference sequence). This CDR3 region has 12 residues. The V end was cut by 6 bases, the J end by 2 bases, with 10 bases between. This CDR3 is CACLAGNYGYTF. CDR3 sequence (DNA): TGTGCCTGCCTCGCGGGGAACTATGGCTACACCTTC.

This chain joins TRBV25-1 and TRBJ2-7, with D maybe TRBD1 (5 bases). The CDR3 sequence is 15 residues long. From germline, CDR1 is MGHDK and CDR2 SYGVNS. The V end lost 2 bases, the J end lost 5 bases, and 16 bases lay between the germline ends. The CDR3 DNA reads TGTGCCAGCAGTGAAAAGACACGGACAAGTAACGAGCAGTACTTC. This codes for CASSEKTRTSNEQYF.

The chain is built from TRBV30 and TRBJ2-7; 7 bases line up with TRBD1. Trimming took 4 bases from V and 0 from J; bases not matched to a gene: 15. The germline V gene has CDR1 GTSNPN and CDR2 SVGIG (reference sequence). The CDR3 totals 17 residues. The CDR3 DNA reads TGTGCCTGGACGGGACAGCAGACATCCACTAGCTCCTACGAGCAGTACTTC. Translation gives CAWTGQQTSTSSYEQYF. The whole variable domain, remainder taken from reference TRBV30 and TRBJ2-7, is SQTIHQWPATLVQPVGSPLSLECTVEGTSNPNLYWYRQAAGRGLQLLFYSVGIGQISSEVPQNLSASRPQDRQFILSSKKLLLSDSGFYLCAWTGQQTSTSSYEQYFGPGTRLTVT.

This clone has a single count. The gene calls are TRBV5-8 and TRBJ1-3; D possibly corresponds to TRBD1 (6 bases). With 0 bases removed from V and 0 bases from J, the gap between germline ends came to 7 bases. The CDR3 covers 15 residues. Germline lookup yields CDR1 SGHTS and CDR2 YDEGEE. The CDR3 loop reads CASSLDRASGNTIYF. The CDR3 region has the DNA TGTGCCAGCAGCTTGGACAGGGCCTCTGGAAACACCATATATTTT.